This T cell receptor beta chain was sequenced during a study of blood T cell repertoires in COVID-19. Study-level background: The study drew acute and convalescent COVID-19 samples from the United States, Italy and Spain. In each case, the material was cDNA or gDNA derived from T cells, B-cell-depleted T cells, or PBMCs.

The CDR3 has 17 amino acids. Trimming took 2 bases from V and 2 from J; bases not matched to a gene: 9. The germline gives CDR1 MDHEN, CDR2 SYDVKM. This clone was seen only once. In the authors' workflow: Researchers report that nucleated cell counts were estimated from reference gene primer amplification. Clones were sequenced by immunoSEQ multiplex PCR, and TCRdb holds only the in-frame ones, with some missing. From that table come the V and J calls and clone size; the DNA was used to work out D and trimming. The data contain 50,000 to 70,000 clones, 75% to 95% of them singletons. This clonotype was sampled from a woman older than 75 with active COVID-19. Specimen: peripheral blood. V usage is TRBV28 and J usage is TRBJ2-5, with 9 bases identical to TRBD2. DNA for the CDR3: TGTGCCAGCAGTTTAGCGGGGGGGCCCGCATTACAAGAGACCCAGTACTTC. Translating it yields CASSLAGGPALQETQYF.